The 5 T cell receptor beta chains listed next were all sequenced from one sample in a study of spatial heterogeneity in lung cancer. Time point of the sample: blood at routine non-recurrence follow-up after resection. Whole RNA from tumor, nontumor lung or frozen PBMC was sequenced unsorted. TCRdb ran MiXCR on the 5' RACE reads and lists one entry per CDR3 protein. The profile shows some 120,000 distinct CDR3 sequences, about 12% of them singletons. The material sequenced was PBMCs, taken at follow-up. The source of these receptors is a male donor with early-stage non-small cell lung cancer.

The chain recombines TRBV5-1 with TRBJ2-1; TRBD1 matches 8 bases. There are 11 residues in the CDR3. CDR1 is SGHRS and CDR2 is YFSETQ in the germline V gene. Trimming at V came to 9 bases and at J to 10 bases, leaving 6 bases not matched to a gene. The DNA of the CDR3 is TGCGCCACCAAGACAGGGGACGAGCAGTTCTTC. Translating gives CATKTGDEQFF.

This clonotype was picked up a small number of times. This sequence joins TRBV11-3 and TRBJ2-3, with 13 bases that match TRBD2. This CDR3 contains 18 residues. Looked up from germline, CDR1 is SGHNT and CDR2 is YENEEA. Unmatched junction bases numbered 10, after V lost 2 bases and J lost 5 bases. Written as DNA, the CDR3 is TGTGCCAGCAGCTTAATTATAGGGACTAGCGGGGTAGGAGATACGCAGTATTTT. As protein: CASSLIIGTSGVGDTQYF.

This clonotype was seen repeatedly, ten times or more. This rearrangement joins TRBV19 to TRBJ2-2, with 8 bases aligning to TRBD1. The V segment lost 0 bases and the J segment 4 bases; nucleotides outside the gene matches: 4. CDR1 and CDR2 (germline): LNHDA, SQIVND (reference sequence). The CDR3 covers 16 residues. CDR3 sequence (DNA): TGTGCCAGTAGTATAGAGCGGACAGGGACCACCGGGGAGCTGTTTTTT. Residues: CASSIERTGTTGELFF.

This clonotype was counted a few times. The rearrangement uses TRBV11-3 and TRBJ1-4; 7 nucleotides align to TRBD1. The ends lost 5 bases at V and 7 bases at J; junction bases unmatched: 4. The CDR3 has 13 residues. Germline assignment: CDR1 SGHNT and CDR2 YENEEA. This chain's CDR3 is CASSLRQGEKLFF. CDR3 bases: TGTGCCAGCAGCCTGCGACAGGGTGAAAAACTGTTTTTT. Full variable domain (outside the CDR3, taken from reference TRBV11-3 and TRBJ1-4): EAGVVQSPRYKIIEKKQPVAFWCNPISGHNTLYWYLQNLGQGPELLIRYENEEAVDDSQLPKDRFSAERLKGVDSTLKIQPAELGDSAVYLCASSLRQGEKLFFGSGTQLSVL.

This clonotype has just a few counts. The CDR3 bases are TGTGCCAGCAGGCCCGGGACTGCCTTTTCCTCACCCCTCCACTTT. Its translation is CASRPGTAFSSPLHF. This chain links TRBV6-5 with TRBJ1-6; a weak D match, TRBD1 (5 bases). V dropped 6 bases and J dropped 10 bases, with 19 bases sitting between them. This CDR3 has 15 amino acids. The germline CDR1 and CDR2 sequences are MNHEY and SVGAGI.